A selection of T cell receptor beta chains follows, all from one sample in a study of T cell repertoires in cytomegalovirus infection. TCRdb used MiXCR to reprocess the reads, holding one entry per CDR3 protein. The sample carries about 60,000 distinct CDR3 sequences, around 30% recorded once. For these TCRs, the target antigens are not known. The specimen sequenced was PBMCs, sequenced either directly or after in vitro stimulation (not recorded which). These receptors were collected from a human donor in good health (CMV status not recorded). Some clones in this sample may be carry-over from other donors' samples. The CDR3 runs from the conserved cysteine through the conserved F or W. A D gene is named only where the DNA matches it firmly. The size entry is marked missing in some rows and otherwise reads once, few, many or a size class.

CDR3aa: CASSRLPGGGSNYGYTF
CDR3nt: TGTGCCAGCAGCCGACTGCCAGGTGGAGGATCTAACTATGGCTACACCTTC
v_gene: TRBV7-6
j_gene: TRBJ1-2
d_gene: -
abundance: few

CDR3aa: CSARDRGPGELFF
CDR3nt: TGCAGTGCTAGAGATCGCGGGCCCGGGGAGCTGTTTTTT
v_gene: TRBV20-1
j_gene: TRBJ2-2
d_gene: -
abundance: -

CDR3aa: CASIQGAGLNTEAFF
CDR3nt: TGTGCCAGCATCCAGGGGGCAGGGCTGAACACTGAAGCTTTCTTT
v_gene: TRBV2
j_gene: TRBJ1-1
d_gene: TRBD1
abundance: -

CDR3aa: CASSPTGQTYNSPLHF
CDR3nt: TGTGCCAGCTCACCAACCGGACAGACTTATAATTCACCCCTCCACTTT
v_gene: TRBV18
j_gene: TRBJ1-6
d_gene: -
abundance: -

CDR3aa: CASTDPSKRSTGELFF
CDR3nt: TGTGCCAGCACCGATCCAAGCAAGCGGAGCACCGGGGAGCTGTTTTTT
v_gene: TRBV2
j_gene: TRBJ2-2
d_gene: -
abundance: -

CDR3aa: CASSLRAGSSNQPQHF
CDR3nt: TGTGCCAGCAGCTTAAGGGCTGGGTCTAGCAATCAGCCCCAGCATTTT
v_gene: TRBV7-2
j_gene: TRBJ1-5
d_gene: -
abundance: many

CDR3aa: CASSAGDKGGEQFF
CDR3nt: TGTGCCAGCAGTGCCGGGGACAAAGGTGGTGAGCAGTTCTTC
v_gene: TRBV28
j_gene: TRBJ2-1
d_gene: -
abundance: few

CDR3aa: CASNGVEQFF
CDR3nt: TGTGCCAGCAACGGGGTTGAGCAGTTCTTC
v_gene: TRBV2
j_gene: TRBJ2-1
d_gene: -
abundance: few

CDR3aa: CASGQGRAGNTIYF
CDR3nt: TGTGCCAGCGGGCAGGGACGGGCGGGAAACACCATATATTTT
v_gene: TRBV7-2
j_gene: TRBJ1-3
d_gene: -
abundance: many

CDR3aa: CASNNLGLATTGELFF
CDR3nt: TGTGCCAGCAATAACCTGGGACTAGCGACTACCGGGGAGCTGTTTTTT
v_gene: TRBV6-2/TRBV6-3
j_gene: TRBJ2-2
d_gene: TRBD2
abundance: few

CDR3aa: CSATDGANTEAFF
CDR3nt: TGCAGTGCTACCGACGGGGCGAACACTGAAGCTTTCTTT
v_gene: TRBV20-1
j_gene: TRBJ1-1
d_gene: -
abundance: -

CDR3aa: CASGTSSQPKNEQFF
CDR3nt: TGTGCTAGTGGCACCTCTTCCCAGCCCAAAAATGAGCAGTTCTTC
v_gene: TRBV12-5
j_gene: TRBJ2-1
d_gene: -
abundance: many

CDR3aa: CASSSAGNTIYF
CDR3nt: TGTGCCAGCAGTTCGGCGGGAAACACCATATATTTT
v_gene: TRBV12-3/TRBV12-4
j_gene: TRBJ1-3
d_gene: -
abundance: once

CDR3aa: CASSLDSGTRSGANVLTF
CDR3nt: TGTGCCAGCAGCTTAGACAGCGGGACCCGCTCTGGGGCCAACGTCCTGACTTTC
v_gene: TRBV7-2
j_gene: TRBJ2-6
d_gene: TRBD2
abundance: many

CDR3aa: CASSSPGPPLSEQFF
CDR3nt: TGTGCCAGCAGCTCCCCCGGGCCGCCTCTTAGTGAGCAGTTCTTC
v_gene: TRBV5-4
j_gene: TRBJ2-1
d_gene: -
abundance: -

CDR3aa: CASSILFGRYEQYF
CDR3nt: TGTGCCAGCAGCATCCTCTTCGGGAGGTACGAGCAGTACTTC
v_gene: TRBV11-2
j_gene: TRBJ2-7
d_gene: TRBD2
abundance: few

CDR3aa: CASSLSRWNSYNSPLHF
CDR3nt: TGTGCCAGCAGTCTTTCTCGATGGAACTCCTATAATTCACCCCTCCACTTT
v_gene: TRBV2
j_gene: TRBJ1-6
d_gene: -
abundance: few

CDR3aa: CATSRDQWKEETQYF
CDR3nt: TGTGCCACCAGCAGAGATCAGTGGAAAGAAGAGACCCAGTACTTC
v_gene: TRBV15
j_gene: TRBJ2-5
d_gene: -
abundance: -

CDR3aa: CSARDPSGGTDTQYF
CDR3nt: TGCAGTGCTAGAGATCCTAGCGGGGGGACAGATACGCAGTATTTT
v_gene: TRBV20-1
j_gene: TRBJ2-3
d_gene: TRBD2
abundance: once

CDR3aa: CASSENPQGFYHEQYF
CDR3nt: TGTGCCAGCAGTGAGAACCCACAGGGGTTTTATCACGAGCAGTACTTC
v_gene: TRBV6-1
j_gene: TRBJ2-7
d_gene: TRBD1
abundance: few

CDR3aa: CASSPSDGSSGNTIYF
CDR3nt: TGTGCCAGCAGCCCATCGGACGGAAGCTCTGGAAACACCATATATTTT
v_gene: TRBV7-9
j_gene: TRBJ1-3
d_gene: -
abundance: -

CDR3aa: CAISEWGGRAEAFF
CDR3nt: TGTGCCATCAGTGAGTGGGGCGGGAGAGCTGAAGCTTTCTTT
v_gene: TRBV10-3
j_gene: TRBJ1-1
d_gene: -
abundance: -

CDR3aa: CASSLARGGYEQYF
CDR3nt: TGTGCCAGCAGTCTGGCCAGGGGCGGGTACGAGCAGTACTTC
v_gene: TRBV6-1
j_gene: TRBJ2-7
d_gene: -
abundance: few

CDR3aa: CASSLSGPLNGYEQYF
CDR3nt: TGTGCCAGCAGCTTATCGGGACCCTTAAACGGGTACGAGCAGTACTTC
v_gene: TRBV7-2
j_gene: TRBJ2-7
d_gene: -
abundance: once

CDR3aa: CASSLYGGTETQYF
CDR3nt: TGTGCCAGCAGCTTGTACGGGGGGACGGAGACCCAGTACTTC
v_gene: TRBV11-2
j_gene: TRBJ2-5
d_gene: TRBD2
abundance: -

CDR3aa: CASSLVGGTQYF
CDR3nt: TGTGCCAGCAGCTTAGTCGGGGGGACCCAGTACTTC
v_gene: TRBV7-8
j_gene: TRBJ2-5
d_gene: -
abundance: -

CDR3aa: CASSGASGAPQETQYF
CDR3nt: TGTGCCAGCAGTGGGGCTAGCGGGGCTCCGCAAGAGACCCAGTACTTC
v_gene: TRBV28
j_gene: TRBJ2-5
d_gene: TRBD2
abundance: -

CDR3aa: CASSQVTVTNTGELFF
CDR3nt: TGTGCCAGCAGCCAGGTGACAGTTACGAACACCGGGGAGCTGTTTTTT
v_gene: TRBV3-1
j_gene: TRBJ2-2
d_gene: -
abundance: few

CDR3aa: CSAPRGGPDNEQFF
CDR3nt: TGCAGTGCGCCTCGGGGGGGCCCAGACAATGAGCAGTTCTTC
v_gene: TRBV20-1
j_gene: TRBJ2-1
d_gene: TRBD2
abundance: -

CDR3aa: CASSQMQASGEQYF
CDR3nt: TGTGCCAGCAGCCAAATGCAGGCCTCCGGCGAGCAGTACTTC
v_gene: TRBV3-1
j_gene: TRBJ2-7
d_gene: -
abundance: -

CDR3aa: CASRLILPGELFF
CDR3nt: TGTGCCAGCAGACTAATTCTCCCCGGGGAGCTGTTTTTT
v_gene: TRBV12-3/TRBV12-4
j_gene: TRBJ2-2
d_gene: -
abundance: -

CDR3aa: CASTGDRGRTDTQYF
CDR3nt: TGTGCCAGCACGGGGGACAGGGGGCGGACAGATACGCAGTATTTT
v_gene: TRBV7-2
j_gene: TRBJ2-3
d_gene: TRBD1
abundance: many

CDR3aa: CASSPPSGGAASEQYF
CDR3nt: TGTGCCAGCAGCCCTCCCTCAGGAGGGGCCGCCTCCGAGCAGTACTTC
v_gene: TRBV7-2
j_gene: TRBJ2-7
d_gene: -
abundance: many

CDR3aa: CASRKFGQPKGNTIYF
CDR3nt: TGTGCCAGCAGAAAATTTGGACAGCCCAAAGGAAACACCATATATTTT
v_gene: TRBV11-2
j_gene: TRBJ1-3
d_gene: -
abundance: -

CDR3aa: CASSLLAGYGYTF
CDR3nt: TGTGCCAGCAGTTTATTGGCCGGGTACGGCTACACCTTC
v_gene: TRBV27
j_gene: TRBJ1-2
d_gene: -
abundance: -

CDR3aa: CASSLAVLAKYEQYF
CDR3nt: TGTGCCAGCAGCTTAGCCGTATTAGCGAAATACGAGCAGTACTTC
v_gene: TRBV7-2
j_gene: TRBJ2-7
d_gene: -
abundance: many

CDR3aa: CASSYRAAAKDSPLHF
CDR3nt: TGTGCCAGCAGTTACCGCGCGGCTGCCAAAGATTCACCCCTCCACTTT
v_gene: TRBV6-2/TRBV6-3
j_gene: TRBJ1-6
d_gene: -
abundance: many

CDR3aa: CASSFGLAGELFF
CDR3nt: TGTGCCAGCAGCTTTGGTCTAGCCGGGGAGCTGTTTTTT
v_gene: TRBV7-9
j_gene: TRBJ2-2
d_gene: -
abundance: -

CDR3aa: CSARQGSTEAFF
CDR3nt: TGCAGTGCCAGACAGGGGTCCACTGAAGCTTTCTTT
v_gene: TRBV20-1
j_gene: TRBJ1-1
d_gene: TRBD1
abundance: once

CDR3aa: CASSPTRGPEKLFF
CDR3nt: TGTGCCAGCAGCCCAACTAGGGGTCCCGAGAAGCTGTTTTTT
v_gene: TRBV7-8
j_gene: TRBJ2-2
d_gene: -
abundance: many

CDR3aa: CASRWTGEDQPQHF
CDR3nt: TGTGCCAGCAGGTGGACAGGGGAAGATCAGCCCCAGCATTTT
v_gene: TRBV28
j_gene: TRBJ1-5
d_gene: TRBD1
abundance: -

CDR3aa: CASSIGPAEPEAFF
CDR3nt: TGTGCCAGTAGTATTGGCCCCGCAGAACCTGAAGCTTTCTTT
v_gene: TRBV19
j_gene: TRBJ1-1
d_gene: -
abundance: few

CDR3aa: CASSLGRYTGELFF
CDR3nt: TGTGCCAGCAGCCTCGGAAGATACACCGGGGAGCTGTTTTTT
v_gene: TRBV12-3/TRBV12-4
j_gene: TRBJ2-2
d_gene: -
abundance: once

CDR3aa: CASSATTGGGGYTF
CDR3nt: TGCGCCAGCAGCGCCACGACAGGGGGCGGTGGCTACACCTTC
v_gene: TRBV5-1
j_gene: TRBJ1-2
d_gene: TRBD1
abundance: -

CDR3aa: CASSQAAGANVLTF
CDR3nt: TGTGCCAGCAGCCAAGCGGCTGGGGCCAACGTCCTGACTTTC
v_gene: TRBV3-1
j_gene: TRBJ2-6
d_gene: -
abundance: -

CDR3aa: CASTRTGPTDTQYF
CDR3nt: TGTGCCAGCACCCGGACAGGCCCCACAGATACGCAGTATTTT
v_gene: TRBV7-6
j_gene: TRBJ2-3
d_gene: TRBD1
abundance: many

CDR3aa: CASGTMETQYF
CDR3nt: TGTGCCAGCGGAACTATGGAGACCCAGTACTTC
v_gene: TRBV5-3
j_gene: TRBJ2-5
d_gene: -
abundance: -

CDR3aa: CASSWGLAEEETQYF
CDR3nt: TGTGCCAGCAGCTGGGGACTAGCGGAGGAAGAGACCCAGTACTTC
v_gene: TRBV11-2
j_gene: TRBJ2-5
d_gene: TRBD2
abundance: medium-sized